Described below is a single T cell receptor beta chain sequence and its context. This specimen belongs to a study of blood T cell repertoires in COVID-19. Across the study: There were acute and convalescent COVID-19 samples, and they came from the United States, Italy and Spain. The cDNA or gDNA used as material had been derived from T cells, B-cell-depleted T cells, or PBMCs.

The germline V and J ends were trimmed by 5 bases and 4 bases, with 15 bases remaining between them. Looked up from germline, CDR1 is SGHTA and CDR2 is FQGNSA. The CDR3 is 16 amino acids. Per the authors' pipeline: Amplification of reference gene primers was used by the study to estimate nucleated cell counts. Clones were sequenced by immunoSEQ multiplex PCR, and TCRdb holds only the in-frame ones, with some missing. V and J calls and clone size are copied from that table; D and trimming were computed from the DNA. Of roughly 100,000 clones in the sample, around 87% were seen once. The material sequenced was peripheral blood. The chain uses TRBV7-2 and TRBJ2-6; a weak D match, TRBD2 (6 bases). This clonotype originated in a human donor in a cohort sampled during active COVID-19. In DNA form, the CDR3 reads TGTGCCAGCAGCGCCTCGGGGGTATCAGGGGCCAACGTCCTGACTTTC. It specifies CASSASGVSGANVLTF.